The 16 T cell receptor beta chains reported below all come from one sample, sequenced in a study of control samples from healthy donors and cancer patients. Profiling relied on immunoSEQ multiplex PCR, and the TCRdb table lists in-frame clones only, not all of them. The top ten hold 2% to 2.5% of the sample, which has 100,000 to 150,000 clones, 80% to 95% seen once. What was sequenced was blood. Every receptor here comes from a man younger than 30 in good health.

This clone was counted at least ten times. The CDR3 DNA sequence: TGTGCCAGCAGCTTGGGGCTGTACAATGAGCAGTTCTTC. Residues: CASSLGLYNEQFF. The chain has TRBV5-5 and TRBJ2-1; D remains ambiguous. The CDR3 covers 13 residues. Germline lookup yields CDR1 SGHKS and CDR2 YYEKEE (reference sequence). V was pared by 0 bases and J by 4 bases, with 5 bases between.

V and J are TRBV4-3 and TRBJ1-5; D possibly corresponds to TRBD1 (6 bases). The CDR3 is made up of 17 amino acids. Germline-derived CDR1 and CDR2 are LGHNA and YSLEER. Trimming pared 4 bases from V and 0 bases from J, leaving 16 bases between. The CDR3 reads CASSRAWTDDSNQPQHF. For the CDR3, the DNA is TGCGCCAGCAGCCGGGCCTGGACAGACGATAGCAATCAGCCCCAGCATTTT.

The chain uses TRBV18 and TRBJ2-3; D is uncertain. Between the trimmed V and J ends, which lost 0 bases and 4 bases, there was a span of 5 bases. This CDR3 region has 13 residues. CDR1 and CDR2 from the germline V gene are KGHSH and LQKENI. CDR3 amino acids: CASSPPAPDTQYF. The DNA for the CDR3 is TGTGCCAGCTCACCACCGGCTCCAGATACGCAGTATTTT.

The sample holds one count of this clone. The chain uses TRBV30 and TRBJ1-6, with TRBD1 as a possible D gene (6 bases). The CDR3 consists of 16 residues. V lost 5 bases and J 0 bases, leaving 14 bases between the germline ends. The germline gives CDR1 GTSNPN, CDR2 SVGIG (reference sequence). The CDR3 is CAWGRGYGSYNSPLHF. The CDR3 DNA reads TGTGCCTGGGGCAGGGGTTACGGCTCCTATAATTCACCCCTCCACTTT.

V usage is TRBV5-4 and J usage is TRBJ2-7, with 7 positions matching TRBD1. The V gene end was trimmed by 4 bases and the J gene end by 2 bases; junction bases not matched to a gene: 6. The germline gives CDR1 SGHNT, CDR2 YYREEE (reference sequence). The CDR3 extends over 14 amino acids. This CDR3 reads CASSTDRDTYEQYV. The CDR3 DNA reads TGTGCCAGCAGCACAGACAGGGACACCTACGAGCAGTACGTC.

The V call is TRBV27, the J call TRBJ1-2, with 7 positions matching TRBD1. V lost 4 bases and J lost 6; bases outside the gene matches: 2. Germline-derived CDR1 and CDR2 are MNHEY and SMNVEV (reference sequence). The CDR3 length is 12 residues. The CDR3 bases are TGTGCCAGCAGTTCGACAGGGAATGGCTACACCTTC. It yields the protein CASSSTGNGYTF.

The J gene is TRBJ1-2, the V gene TRBV11-3; 7 bases map to TRBD1. The germline CDR1 and CDR2 sequences are SGHNT and YENEEA. The J segment lost 4 bases and the V segment lost 0 bases, leaving 8 bases of the junction unmatched. This CDR3 is 16 amino acids long. The CDR3 region has the DNA TGTGCCAGCAGCTTAGAAGGAGGGGGCGCATCCTATGGCTACACCTTC. Protein: CASSLEGGGASYGYTF. The whole variable domain, remainder taken from reference TRBV11-3 and TRBJ1-2, is EAGVVQSPRYKIIEKKQPVAFWCNPISGHNTLYWYLQNLGQGPELLIRYENEEAVDDSQLPKDRFSAERLKGVDSTLKIQPAELGDSAVYLCASSLEGGGASYGYTFGSGTRLTVV.

This sequence joins TRBV6-5 and TRBJ2-1, with TRBD2 matching over 10 bases. Germline lookup yields CDR1 MNHEY and CDR2 SVGAGI. CDR3 length: 15 amino acids. The V segment lost 8 bases and the J segment 7 bases; nucleotides outside the gene matches: 11. CDR3 DNA: TGTGCCAGCGCTATCAGCGGGGGGGCGCGAAATGAGCAGTTCTTC. It codes for CASAISGGARNEQFF.

This chain uses TRBV6-6 with TRBJ2-2; 12 bases are shared with TRBD2. There are 16 residues in the CDR3. CDR1 is MNHNY and CDR2 is SVGAGI in the germline V gene (reference sequence). The junction had 3 bases not matched to a gene; V was cut back by 5 bases and J by 2 bases. This CDR3 is CASSPGLAGNTGELFF. Here the CDR3 DNA reads TGTGCCAGCAGTCCCGGACTAGCGGGAAACACCGGGGAGCTGTTTTTT.

This chain uses TRBV9 with TRBJ1-3, with 7 positions matching TRBD1. CDR3 length: 15 amino acids. Germline CDR1 and CDR2: SGDLS and YYNGEE. The V gene end was trimmed by 4 bases and the J gene end by 3 bases; junction bases not matched to a gene: 7. The DNA for the CDR3 is TGTGCCAGCAGCAAAGAGACAGGGAATGGAAACACCATATATTTT. Translating it yields CASSKETGNGNTIYF. The entire variable domain, with the rest obtained from reference TRBV9 and TRBJ1-3, is as follows: DSGVTQTPKHLITATGQRVTLRCSPRSGDLSVYWYQQSLDQGLQFLIQYYNGEERAKGNILERFSAQQFPDLHSELNLSSLELGDSALYFCASSKETGNGNTIYFGEGSWLTVV.

CDR3 region: CASSQTLAAARLNEQFF. In DNA form, the CDR3 reads TGCGCCAGCAGCCAGACCCTGGCCGCCGCGCGTTTGAATGAGCAGTTCTTC. V usage is TRBV4-1 and J usage is TRBJ2-1; D unresolved. Germline-derived CDR1 and CDR2 are MGHRA and YSYEKL. V was shortened by 3 bases and J by 7 bases, with 22 bases between the two germline ends. The CDR3 covers 17 residues.

In its sample, this clone was seen once. The chain has TRBV6-5 and TRBJ1-3; TRBD1 is a possible D gene (6 bases). Germline assignment: CDR1 MNHEY and CDR2 SVGAGI. Trimming removed 8 bases from V and 2 bases from J, with 10 bases in between. The CDR3 is 13 residues long. The CDR3 nucleotides read TGTGCCAGCCACAGGGCCCCTGGAAACACCATATATTTT. The encoded protein is CASHRAPGNTIYF.

With regard to this clone: At one end, the junction sequence differs from germline, possibly due to a read error. This chain joins TRBV7-7 and TRBJ2-1, with a weak D call TRBD2 (6 bases). CDR3 length equals 15 residues. CDR1 is SSHAT and CDR2 is FNYEAQ in the germline V gene (reference sequence). CDR3 loop: CASSLGQGGYNEQFF. CDR3 nucleotide sequence: TGTGCTAGCAGCTTAGGGCAGGGAGGCTACAATGAGCAGTTCTTC.

As DNA, the CDR3 is TGCGCCGCCACTCAAAGGGGGCTAGACGGCTACACCTTC. Translation gives CAATQRGLDGYTF. V is TRBV10-1 and J is TRBJ1-2, with 7 nucleotides matching TRBD1. The trim removed 11 bases at V and 8 bases at J, leaving 14 bases unmatched. The CDR3 has 13 residues. Germline CDR1 reads WNHNN; CDR2 reads SYGVQD (reference sequence).

The V gene is TRBV4-1, the J gene TRBJ2-7, with D tentatively TRBD2 (6 bases). There are 15 residues in the CDR3. Germline V gives CDR1 MGHRA, CDR2 YSYEKL. V was cut by 1 base and J by 0 bases, with 10 bases left in between. The CDR3 nucleotides read TGCGCCAGCAGCCAAGTAGCGGAGGGCTCCTACGAGCAGTACGTC. Translated, it gives CASSQVAEGSYEQYV.

J is TRBJ1-2 and V is TRBV28; D gene uncertain. Trimming removed 6 bases from V and 2 bases from J, with 19 bases in between. The germline V gene encodes CDR1 MDHEN and CDR2 SYDVKM. The CDR3 consists of 16 residues. This CDR3 is CASSTQEQSFNYGYTF. In DNA form, the CDR3 reads TGTGCCAGCAGCACGCAGGAGCAGTCCTTCAACTATGGCTACACCTTC.